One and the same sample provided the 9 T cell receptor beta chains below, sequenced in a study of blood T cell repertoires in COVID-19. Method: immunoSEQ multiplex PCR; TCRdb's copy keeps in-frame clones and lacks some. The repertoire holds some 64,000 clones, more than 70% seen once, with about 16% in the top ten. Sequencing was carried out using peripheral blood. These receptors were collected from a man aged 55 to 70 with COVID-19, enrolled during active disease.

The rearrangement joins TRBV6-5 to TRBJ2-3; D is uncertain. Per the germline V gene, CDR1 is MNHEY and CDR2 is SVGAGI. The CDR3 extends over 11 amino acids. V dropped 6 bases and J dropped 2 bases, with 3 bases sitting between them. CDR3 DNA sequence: TGTGCCAGCAGCAACACAGATACGCAGTATTTT. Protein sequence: CASSNTDTQYF.

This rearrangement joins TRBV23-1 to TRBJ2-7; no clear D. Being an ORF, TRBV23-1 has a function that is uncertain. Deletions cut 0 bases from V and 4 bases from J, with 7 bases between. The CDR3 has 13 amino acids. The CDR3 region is CASSQSNLYEQYF. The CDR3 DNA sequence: TGCGCCAGCAGTCAATCTAACTTATACGAGCAGTACTTC.

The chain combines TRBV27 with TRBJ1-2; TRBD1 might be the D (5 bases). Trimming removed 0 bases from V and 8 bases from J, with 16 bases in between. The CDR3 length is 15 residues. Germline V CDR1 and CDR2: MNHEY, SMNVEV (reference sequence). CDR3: CASSLSLRGPGGYTF. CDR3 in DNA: TGTGCCAGCAGTTTATCTCTGCGGGGCCCGGGGGGCTACACCTTC.

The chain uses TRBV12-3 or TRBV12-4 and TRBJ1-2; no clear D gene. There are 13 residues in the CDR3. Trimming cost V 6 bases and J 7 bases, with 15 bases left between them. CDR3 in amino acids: CASRLGSLGGYTF. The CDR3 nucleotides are TGTGCCAGCAGATTGGGGAGTCTGGGTGGCTACACCTTC.

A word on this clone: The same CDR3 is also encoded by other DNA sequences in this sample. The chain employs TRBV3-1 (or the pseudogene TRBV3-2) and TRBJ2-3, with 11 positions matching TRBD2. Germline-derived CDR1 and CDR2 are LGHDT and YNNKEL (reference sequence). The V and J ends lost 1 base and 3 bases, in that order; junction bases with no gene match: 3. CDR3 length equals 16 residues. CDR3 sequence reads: CASSQGRTSGTDTQYF. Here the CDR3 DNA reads TGTGCCAGCAGCCAAGGTAGGACTAGCGGGACAGATACGCAGTATTTT.

As DNA, the CDR3 is TGTGCCAGCGGGTCGGGATTAGTGGCGGATACGCAGTATTTT. Its translation: CASGSGLVADTQYF. The V call is TRBV6-5, the J call TRBJ2-3; weak D call: TRBD2 (5 bases). The length of the CDR3 is 14 residues. Germline CDR1 MNHEY, CDR2 SVGAGI. V lost 8 bases to trimming and J lost 6 bases, with 18 bases between them.

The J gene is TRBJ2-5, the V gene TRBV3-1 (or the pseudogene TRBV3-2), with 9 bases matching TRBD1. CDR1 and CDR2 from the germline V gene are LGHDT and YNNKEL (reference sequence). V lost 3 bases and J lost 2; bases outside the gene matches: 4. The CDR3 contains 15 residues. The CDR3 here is CASSQPTGGQETQYF. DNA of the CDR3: TGTGCCAGCAGCCAGCCGACAGGGGGGCAAGAGACCCAGTACTTC.

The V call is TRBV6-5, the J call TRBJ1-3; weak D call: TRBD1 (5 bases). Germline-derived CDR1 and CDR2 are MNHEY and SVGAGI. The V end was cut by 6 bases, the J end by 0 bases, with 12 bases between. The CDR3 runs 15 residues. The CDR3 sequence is CASRTEASSGNTIYF. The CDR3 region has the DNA TGTGCCAGCAGGACAGAGGCGAGCTCTGGAAACACCATATATTTT.

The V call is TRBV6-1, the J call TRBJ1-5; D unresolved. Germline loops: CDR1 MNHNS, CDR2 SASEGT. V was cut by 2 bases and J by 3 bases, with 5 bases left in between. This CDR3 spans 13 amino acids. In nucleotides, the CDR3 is TGTGCCAGCAGTGAACTTCTCAATCAGCCCCAGCATTTT. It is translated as CASSELLNQPQHF.